The 13 T cell receptor beta chains in this list originate from one sample, sequenced in a study of T-cell reconstitution after alpha-beta-depleted transplantation in children. For TCRbeta, the library was prepared with unique molecular identifiers. TCRdb re-derived calls from the PCR reads in MiXCR, one entry per CDR3 protein. The table has about 97,000 distinct CDR3 sequences, 4.5% to 7.5% seen once; the top ten hold 6% to 7%. Sequenced material: PBMCs, mostly from graft donor cells, taken 60 days after TCRalphabeta/CD19-depleted stem cell transplant. Source of these receptors: a female patient between 2 and 10 years old who had a stem cell transplant for Fanconi anemia, so the T cells may come from the graft donor.

In its sample, this clonotype was seen many times. The chain combines TRBV28 with TRBJ2-7; D perhaps matches TRBD2 (5 bases). This CDR3 spans 16 amino acids. CDR1 MDHEN and CDR2 SYDVKM come from the germline V gene. Trimming removed 3 bases from V and 1 base from J, with 16 bases in between. CDR3 loop: CASSFGSVTVSYEQYF. CDR3 DNA sequence: TGTGCCAGCAGTTTTGGGAGTGTAACGGTATCCTACGAGCAGTACTTC.

At least ten counts were recorded for this clonotype. This sequence joins TRBV2 and TRBJ1-5; maybe TRBD1 (5 bases). The CDR3 is made up of 12 amino acids. CDR1 and CDR2 (germline): SNHLY, FYNNEI. V was pared by 9 bases and J by 4 bases, with 10 bases between. For the CDR3, the DNA is TGTGCCAGTACCCAGGGTAATCAGCCCCAGCATTTT. Residues: CASTQGNQPQHF.

The J gene is TRBJ1-1, the V gene TRBV6-1, with TRBD1 matching 9 bases. This CDR3 is 14 amino acids long. V dropped 5 bases and J dropped 11; count of bases not matched to a gene: 12. Germline V lookup: CDR1 MNHNS, CDR2 SASEGT. CDR3 residues: CASSPPTEQGAAFF. The CDR3 region has the DNA TGTGCCAGCAGTCCGCCCACCGAACAGGGGGCTGCTTTCTTT.

This clonotype has a handful of counts. This chain joins TRBV29-1 and TRBJ2-5; D is possibly TRBD1 (5 bases). Trimming cost V 4 bases and J 5 bases, with 14 bases left between them. Germline V gene sequence: CDR1 SQVTM, CDR2 ANQGSEA. The CDR3 spans 13 residues. CDR3 in amino acids: CSVGQGSMETQYF. The CDR3, as DNA: TGCAGCGTTGGGCAGGGAAGTATGGAGACCCAGTACTTC.

This clonotype was seen a handful of times. This sequence joins TRBV28 and TRBJ2-3; TRBD1 matches 10 bases. V gave up 5 bases and J gave up 1 base; unmatched junction bases: 3. This CDR3 contains 15 residues. Per the germline V gene, CDR1 is MDHEN and CDR2 is SYDVKM. The CDR3 DNA follows: TGTGCCAGCAGTGCCGACAGGGGGCGCACAGATACGCAGTATTTT. This sequence encodes CASSADRGRTDTQYF.

This clonotype was seen many times. The chain has TRBV21-1 and TRBJ2-2; the table's TRBD1 call for D was not verified on the DNA. TRBV21-1 is shown as a pseudogene. CDR3 length equals 17 residues. The CDR3 DNA reads as TGTGCCAGCAGCAAGGGAACGGGGGCGCGGGCCACCGGGGAGCTGTTTTTT. It yields the protein CASSKGTGARATGELFF.

This clonotype occurred many times. This CDR3 reads CASSEAPGIGNQPQHF. CDR3 coding DNA: TGTGCCAGCAGTGAAGCGCCAGGTATTGGCAATCAGCCCCAGCATTTT. This sequence joins TRBV6-1 and TRBJ1-5; unclear D gene. This CDR3 contains 16 residues. Germline assignment: CDR1 MNHNS and CDR2 SASEGT. Deletions cut 0 bases from V and 2 bases from J, with 11 bases between.

This clonotype came up a few times. The chain is built from TRBV20-1 and TRBJ2-1; D not resolved. Trimming left V 6 bases short and J 0 bases short, with 15 bases between. This CDR3 region has 15 residues. Germline CDR1 is DFQATT and CDR2 is SNEGSKA (reference sequence). The CDR3 is CSARVPFSSYNEQFF. The CDR3, as DNA: TGCAGTGCCCGAGTGCCTTTTAGCTCCTACAATGAGCAGTTCTTC.

This clonotype was detected ten times or more. The rearrangement uses TRBV20-1 and TRBJ2-2, with 7 bases aligning to TRBD1. Trimming took 6 bases from V and 1 from J; bases not matched to a gene: 5. CDR1 DFQATT and CDR2 SNEGSKA come from the germline V gene (reference sequence). This CDR3 is built from 14 residues. CDR3 sequence (DNA): TGCAGTGCCAGGGGGACACTGAACACCGGGGAGCTGTTTTTT. Translation gives CSARGTLNTGELFF.

At least ten counts were recorded for this clonotype. V is TRBV12-3 or TRBV12-4 and J is TRBJ1-3; 10 bases agree with TRBD1. The CDR3 is 15 amino acids. V lost 6 bases and J lost 4; bases outside the gene matches: 6. CDR3 loop: CASSRQGAPGNTIYF. CDR3 coding DNA: TGTGCCAGCAGCAGACAGGGGGCGCCGGGAAACACCATATATTTT.

This chain joins TRBV4-1 and TRBJ2-7; 7 nucleotides agree with TRBD1. J was trimmed by 5 bases and V by 3 bases; bases with no gene match: 7. This CDR3 has 14 residues. The germline CDR1 and CDR2 sequences are MGHRA and YSYEKL. Written as DNA, the CDR3 is TGCGCCAGCAGCCAGCCGGGACAGACCCACGAGCAGTACTTC. It codes for CASSQPGQTHEQYF.

At least ten counts were recorded for this clonotype. The rearrangement uses TRBV5-4 and TRBJ2-7; 10 positions agree with TRBD2. V lost 0 bases, J lost 6 bases, and 3 bases stayed unmatched. The length of the CDR3 is 14 residues. Germline values: CDR1 SGHNT, CDR2 YYREEE (reference sequence). CDR3 coding DNA: TGTGCCAGCAGCTTGGGCCTAGCGGGAGCCGAGCAGTACTTC. The encoded protein is CASSLGLAGAEQYF.

This clonotype was seen a few times. The genes are TRBV12-3 or TRBV12-4 and TRBJ2-2; TRBD2 agrees at 8 bases. This CDR3 has 15 amino acids. V shed 5 bases, J shed 7 bases, and the junction held 9 bases outside the gene matches. The CDR3 coding sequence is TGTGCCAGCAGTCCTATTCGGGGGGGCGTCGGGGAGCTGTTTTTT. Protein sequence: CASSPIRGGVGELFF.